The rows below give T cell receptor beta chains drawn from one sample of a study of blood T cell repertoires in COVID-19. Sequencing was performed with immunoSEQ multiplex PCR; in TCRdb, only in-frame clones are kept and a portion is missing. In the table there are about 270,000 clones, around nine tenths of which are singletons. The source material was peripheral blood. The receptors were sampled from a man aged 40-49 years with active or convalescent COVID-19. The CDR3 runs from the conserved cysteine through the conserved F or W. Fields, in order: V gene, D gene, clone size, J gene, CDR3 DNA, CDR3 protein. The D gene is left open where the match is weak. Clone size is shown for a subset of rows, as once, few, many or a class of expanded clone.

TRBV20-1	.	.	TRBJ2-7	TGCAGTGCTAGTCCGTACACCCAACCCTACGAGCAGTACTTC	CSASPYTQPYEQYF
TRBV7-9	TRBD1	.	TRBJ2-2	TGTGCCAGCAGCCCACTCCGGGACAGTTCCACCGGGGAGCTGTTTTTT	CASSPLRDSSTGELFF
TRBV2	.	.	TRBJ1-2	TGTGCCAGCAGTGAAAGGGGAGGGTTTAACTATGGCTACACCTTC	CASSERGGFNYGYTF
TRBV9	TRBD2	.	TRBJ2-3	TGTGCCAGCAGCGTCGGGGGGAGGGGCACAGATACGCAGTATTTT	CASSVGGRGTDTQYF
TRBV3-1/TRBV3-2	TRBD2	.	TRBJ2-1	TGTGCCAGCAGCGACCCCGGACTAGCGGGGGACTCCTACAATGAGCAGTTCTTC	CASSDPGLAGDSYNEQFF
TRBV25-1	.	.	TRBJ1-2	TGTGCCAGCAGTCCGAGGTCCGAGCCCGCGGGCTACACCTTC	CASSPRSEPAGYTF
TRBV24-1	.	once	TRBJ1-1	TGTGCCACCAGTGATCGAACCGGAGATGAAGCTTTCTTT	CATSDRTGDEAFF
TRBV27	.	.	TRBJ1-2	TGTGCCAGCAGTTTATCGGCAGGCCTTCGGAATGGCTACACCTTC	CASSLSAGLRNGYTF
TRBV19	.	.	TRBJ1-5	TGTGCCAGTAGTATAGAAGGGACTAAGGGAATCAATCAGCCCCAGCATTTT	CASSIEGTKGINQPQHF
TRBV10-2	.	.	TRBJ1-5	TGCGCCAGCAGTGAGCCCAAAAATCGGGGCAATCAGCCCCAGCATTTT	CASSEPKNRGNQPQHF
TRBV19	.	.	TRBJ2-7	TGTGCCAGTAGTCTGGACACCCTAACCTACGAGCAGTACTTC	CASSLDTLTYEQYF
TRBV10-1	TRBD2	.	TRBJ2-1	TGCGCCAGCGGGGCTAGCGGGGGCGTGAATGAGCAGTTCTTC	CASGASGGVNEQFF
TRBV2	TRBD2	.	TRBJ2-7	TGTGCCACCCACGCCGTCAGCGGGAGGGTGTACTTC	CATHAVSGRVYF
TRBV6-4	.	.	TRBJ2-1	TGTGCCAGCAGTGACGGGGGCACTGAGCAGTTCTTC	CASSDGGTEQFF
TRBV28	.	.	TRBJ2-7	TGTGCCAGCAGTTTAAGGTCCGCGGAGGGGTGGATTTTCGAGCAGTACTTC	CASSLRSAEGWIFEQYF
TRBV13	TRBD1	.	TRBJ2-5	TGTGCCAGCAGCTTAGGGGCGAGGGGGCCGGGGGAGACCCAGTACTTC	CASSLGARGPGETQYF
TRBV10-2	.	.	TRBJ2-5	TGCGCCAGCAGAGTGGGGGCCGGGGAGACCCAGTACTTC	CASRVGAGETQYF
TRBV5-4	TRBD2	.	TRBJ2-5	TGTGCCAGCAGTCCACGCTCGGTCGGCGGGGGGGCGTCAGAGACCCAGTACTTC	CASSPRSVGGGASETQYF
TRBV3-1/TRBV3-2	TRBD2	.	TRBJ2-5	TGTGCCAGCAGCCCTTCCGGGGGAGGGGAGACCCAGTACTTC	CASSPSGGGETQYF
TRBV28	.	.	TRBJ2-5	TGTGCCAGCAGTTCAGGGGTGGAGACCCAGTACTTC	CASSSGVETQYF
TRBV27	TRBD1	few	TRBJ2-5	TGTGCCAGCAGTTTACGTCCCCCGGGACAGGGACGCCAAGAGACCCAGTACTTC	CASSLRPPGQGRQETQYF
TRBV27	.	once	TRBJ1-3	TGTGCCAGCAGTTTATACGGAGCTGGAAACACCATATATTTT	CASSLYGAGNTIYF
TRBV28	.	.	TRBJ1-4	TGTGCCAGCAGTTCCCCCGGACCCCCAGCGGGGGGAGAAAAACTGTTTTTT	CASSSPGPPAGGEKLFF
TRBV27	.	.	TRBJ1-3	TGTGCCAGCAGTTCCGCAGGTTCCACTGGAAACACCATATATTTT	CASSSAGSTGNTIYF
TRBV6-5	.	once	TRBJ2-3	TGTGCCAGCAGTTTGACAATGACCCTTATGGGGGCTACGCAGTATTTT	CASSLTMTLMGATQYF
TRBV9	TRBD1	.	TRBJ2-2	TGTGCCAGCAGCGTAGGGGGCCAGGGGGCCGGGGAGCTGTTTTTT	CASSVGGQGAGELFF
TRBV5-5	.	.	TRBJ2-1	TGTGCCAGCAGCTTTTTACCCCCTGGGGGCACGAGCTCCTACAATGAGCAGTTCTTC	CASSFLPPGGTSSYNEQFF
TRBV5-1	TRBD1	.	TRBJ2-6	TGCGCCAGCAGCTGGACAGGGGGCTTTGGGGCCAACGTCCTGACTTTC	CASSWTGGFGANVLTF
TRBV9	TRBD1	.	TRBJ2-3	TGTGCCAGCAGCGTAGGGACAGGGTCAGCGACAGATACGCAGTATTTT	CASSVGTGSATDTQYF
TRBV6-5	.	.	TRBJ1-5	TGTGCCAGCAGCCCCAGGGCTGCGAGCAATCAGCCCCAGCATTTT	CASSPRAASNQPQHF
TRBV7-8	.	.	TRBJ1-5	TGTGCCAGCAGCTTTGCGGGGATTTATCAGCCCCAGCATTTT	CASSFAGIYQPQHF
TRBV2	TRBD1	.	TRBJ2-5	TGTGCCAGCAGTGTCAACAGGGGTGCAGAGACCCAGTACTTC	CASSVNRGAETQYF
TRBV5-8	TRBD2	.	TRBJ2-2	TGTGCCAGCAGTCCAATCACCTCTAGCGGGGGGAACACCGGGGAGCTGTTTTTT	CASSPITSSGGNTGELFF
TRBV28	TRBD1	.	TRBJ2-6	TGTGCCAGCCATTGGACAGGGGCTGGGGCCAACGTCCTGACTTTC	CASHWTGAGANVLTF
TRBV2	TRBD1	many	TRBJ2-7	TGTGCCAGCCTCCGGGACAGGGGGGTCGAGCAGTACTTC	CASLRDRGVEQYF
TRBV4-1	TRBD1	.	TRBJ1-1	TGCGCCAGCAGCCAGCACAGGGGTGAAGCTTTCTTT	CASSQHRGEAFF
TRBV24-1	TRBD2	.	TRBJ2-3	TGTGCCACCAGTGACTGGACTAGCGGGAGCACAGATACGCAGTATTTT	CATSDWTSGSTDTQYF
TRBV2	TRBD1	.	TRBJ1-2	TGTGCCAGCAGCCTGACAGGGTCGGCAACTAACTATGGCTACACCTTC	CASSLTGSATNYGYTF
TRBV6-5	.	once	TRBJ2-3	TGTGCCAGCAGCCCCGGGTTCTTCCCAGATACGCAGTATTTT	CASSPGFFPDTQYF
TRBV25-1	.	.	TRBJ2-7	TGTGCCAGCAGAGTGGCGGGGCCCTCCTACGAGCAGTACTTC	CASRVAGPSYEQYF
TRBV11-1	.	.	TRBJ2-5	TGTGCCAGCAGCCACAGGGTGGGGACCCAGTACTTC	CASSHRVGTQYF
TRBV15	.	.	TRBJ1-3	TGTGCCACCAGCAGCTTTGTCGGGTCCGGAAACACCATATATTTT	CATSSFVGSGNTIYF
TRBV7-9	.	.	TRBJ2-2	TGTGCCAGCAGCCCCCGGACAGGGAGGGACACCGGGGAGCTGTTTTTT	CASSPRTGRDTGELFF
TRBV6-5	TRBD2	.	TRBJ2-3	TGTGCCAGCCAACTAGCGGCCAAGGCAGATACGCAGTATTTT	CASQLAAKADTQYF
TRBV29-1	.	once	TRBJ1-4	TGCAGCGCTCAGACTACGGATGAACTGTTTTTT	CSAQTTDELFF
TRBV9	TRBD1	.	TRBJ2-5	TGTGCCAGCAGCGGAGGACAGGGGCAAGAGACCCAGTACTTC	CASSGGQGQETQYF
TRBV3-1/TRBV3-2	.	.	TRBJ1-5	TGTGCCAGCAGCCCCCCGGGAAGCAATCAGCCCCAGCATTTT	CASSPPGSNQPQHF
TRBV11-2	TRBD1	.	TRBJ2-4	TGTGCCAGCAGCACCCAGCCGGGACAGAAAAACATTCAGTACTTC	CASSTQPGQKNIQYF
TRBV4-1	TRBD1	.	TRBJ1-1	TGCGCCAGCAGCTCCGGACAGGGCTCTGAAGCTTTCTTT	CASSSGQGSEAFF
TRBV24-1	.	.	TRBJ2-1	TGTGCCACCAGTGATTATAGGGGACTGGGTGACAATGAGCAGTTCTTC	CATSDYRGLGDNEQFF
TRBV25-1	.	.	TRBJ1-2	TGTGCCAGCAGTGAAACCCAGGGTCCCTTCTATGGCTACACCTTC	CASSETQGPFYGYTF
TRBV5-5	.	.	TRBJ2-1	TGTGCCAGCAGCTTGGTTGTTAGCGGAGCCAATGAGCAGTTCTTC	CASSLVVSGANEQFF
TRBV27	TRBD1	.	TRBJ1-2	TGTGCCAGCAGTCCACTCGGACAGGGGGAATGGGGCTACACCTTC	CASSPLGQGEWGYTF
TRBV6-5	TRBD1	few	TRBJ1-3	TGTGCCAGCAGACCTACCAGGGGGACTGGAAACACCATATATTTT	CASRPTRGTGNTIYF
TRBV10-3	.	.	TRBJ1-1	TGTGCCATCAGTGAGCGGGGGAGGGACACTGAAGCTTTCTTT	CAISERGRDTEAFF
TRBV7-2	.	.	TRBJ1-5	TGTGCCAGCAGCCAAATGGACGGGGGTGGTCAGCCCCAGCATTTT	CASSQMDGGGQPQHF
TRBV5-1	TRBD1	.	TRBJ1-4	TGCGCCAGCAGCCCCGGACAGGGGAGTGAAAAACTGTTTTTT	CASSPGQGSEKLFF
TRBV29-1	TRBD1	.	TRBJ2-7	TGCAGCGTTGAAATTGTTGGACAGGTCTACGAGCAGTACTTC	CSVEIVGQVYEQYF
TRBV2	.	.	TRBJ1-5	TGTGCCAGTCGACAGGACCTCAATCAGCCCCAGCATTTT	CASRQDLNQPQHF